This T cell receptor beta chain was sequenced during a study of T cell changes during pregnancy in multiple sclerosis. The germline gives CDR1 LGHNA, CDR2 YSLEER. The CDR3 has 12 residues. The V end lost 3 bases, the J end lost 11 bases, and 13 bases lay between the germline ends. Assay: immunoSEQ multiplex PCR; the TCRdb copy retains only in-frame clones and omits some. The sample has about 49,000 clones, about 90% seen once. This TCR derives from a female donor in good health, enrolled as a control in a pregnancy study. Specimen: peripheral blood, collected after pregnancy. The rearrangement joins TRBV4-3 to TRBJ1-1; no definite D call. The chain's CDR3 is CASSQGTGRAFF. CDR3 in DNA: TGCGCCAGCAGCCAGGGCACCGGTCGCGCTTTCTTT.